A single sample gave rise to the 11 T cell receptor beta chains below, sequenced in a study of T cell responses to AZD1222 COVID-19 vaccine. The data were produced by immunoSEQ multiplex PCR, yet TCRdb's version contains in-frame clones alone and is incomplete. The sample has 200,000 to 250,000 clones; under 95% are singletons. This specimen consisted of peripheral blood, obtained on day 0 of MenACWY control vaccination. All receptors come from an adult in good health.

The chain uses TRBV7-8 and TRBJ1-1; TRBD1 is a possible D gene (6 bases). V dropped 1 base and J dropped 1 base, with 10 bases sitting between them. Germline V CDR1 and CDR2: SGHVS, FQNEAQ. CDR3 length: 15 amino acids. The CDR3 protein is CASSLEGRGNTEAFF. CDR3 coding DNA: TGTGCCAGCAGCTTAGAGGGCAGGGGGAACACTGAAGCTTTCTTT. Combining the CDR3 with reference TRBV7-8 and TRBJ1-1 gives the whole variable domain GAGVSQSPRYKVAKRGQDVALRCDPISGHVSLFWYQQALGQGPEFLTYFQNEAQLDKSGLPSDRFFAERPEGSVSTLKIQRTQQEDSAVYLCASSLEGRGNTEAFFGQGTRLTVV.

This chain links TRBV11-3 with TRBJ2-3; unclear D gene. V shed 5 bases and J shed 2 bases, with 14 bases lying between them. CDR1 and CDR2 from the germline V gene are SGHNT and YENEEA. This CDR3 has 15 amino acids. As DNA, the CDR3 is TGTGCCAGCAGCCGCGGCGAGGTCCCCACAGATACGCAGTATTTT. It codes for CASSRGEVPTDTQYF.

This chain joins TRBV7-2 and TRBJ2-7, with D possibly TRBD2 on 6 matching bases. The CDR3 is 15 residues long. V lost 4 bases and J lost 2, with 15 bases in between. Germline V gene data show CDR1 as SGHTA and CDR2 as FQGNSA. The CDR3 DNA sequence: TGTGCCAGCAGCTCCGGCGGGACGGTAGCCTACGAGCAGTACTTC. Protein product: CASSSGGTVAYEQYF.

The gene calls are TRBV4-3 and TRBJ1-6, with D tentatively TRBD1 (5 bases). Per germline, CDR1 LGHNA and CDR2 YSLEER. The ends were cut back, 0 bases at V and 7 bases at J, with 13 bases in the middle. This CDR3 is built from 16 residues. CDR3 protein: CASSQDPGRINSPLHF. Here the CDR3 DNA reads TGCGCCAGCAGCCAAGATCCGGGACGGATAAATTCACCCCTCCACTTT.

V gene TRBV5-4 combines with J gene TRBJ2-1; D possibly matches TRBD1 or TRBD2 (5 bases each). This CDR3 contains 16 residues. The germline V gene encodes CDR1 SGHNT and CDR2 YYREEE (reference sequence). Trimming removed 4 bases from V and 0 bases from J, with 14 bases in between. The DNA of the CDR3 is TGTGCCAGCAGCCCGGGTGGGACGGACTCCTACAATGAGCAGTTCTTC. It codes for CASSPGGTDSYNEQFF.

V gene TRBV7-2 combines with J gene TRBJ2-1, with 8 bases fitting TRBD2. V trimming: 5 bases; J trimming: 6 bases; junction bases outside the gene matches: 6. Per the germline V gene, CDR1 is SGHTA and CDR2 is FQGNSA. CDR3 length equals 14 residues. CDR3 amino acids: CASSNRLASNEQFF. The CDR3 DNA is TGTGCCAGCAGCAACAGACTAGCGAGCAATGAGCAGTTCTTC.

This clone was seen a few times. The rearrangement joins TRBV4-2 to TRBJ2-1; 7 positions match TRBD2. The germline CDR1 and CDR2 sequences are LGHNA and YNFKEQ. The CDR3 spans 16 residues. Unmatched junction bases numbered 5, after V lost 0 bases and J lost 3 bases. In nucleotides, the CDR3 is TGTGCCAGCAGCCAAGATACAGCGGGGTACTACAATGAGCAGTTCTTC. Amino acids: CASSQDTAGYYNEQFF.

J is TRBJ1-6 and V is TRBV7-2; D is uncertain. CDR1 and CDR2 from the germline V gene are SGHTA and FQGNSA. The V and J ends lost 5 bases and 7 bases respectively, with 6 bases between them. This CDR3 contains 12 residues. CDR3 bases: TGTGCCAGCAGCGTTATGAATTCACCCCTCCACTTT. It translates to CASSVMNSPLHF.

The V and J genes are TRBV10-2 and TRBJ1-4, with D perhaps matching TRBD1 (5 bases). V lost 2 bases, J lost 5 bases, and 18 bases lay in between. The CDR3 has 17 amino acids. Germline V lookup: CDR1 WSHSY, CDR2 SAAADI. CDR3 residues: CASSEGAGVRGNEKLFF. The CDR3 region has the DNA TGCGCCAGCAGTGAGGGGGCGGGCGTCCGAGGGAATGAAAAACTGTTTTTT.

This chain joins TRBV5-4 and TRBJ2-4; 8 nucleotides line up with TRBD2. Germline-derived CDR1 and CDR2 are SGHNT and YYREEE (reference sequence). There are 16 residues in the CDR3. Trimming took 4 bases from V and 2 from J; bases not matched to a gene: 8. CDR3 loop: CASSAGRGGPKNIQYF. CDR3 sequence (DNA): TGTGCCAGCAGCGCTGGCCGGGGGGGCCCCAAAAACATTCAGTACTTC.

This chain uses TRBV7-8 with TRBJ1-5, with D hard to call. V was cut by 5 bases and J by 2 bases, with 16 bases left in between. The CDR3 covers 16 residues. The germline CDR1 and CDR2 sequences are SGHVS and FQNEAQ. CDR3 nucleotides: TGTGCCAGCAGCACCGCGCCCCCGAGAGGCAATCAGCCCCAGCATTTT. Its translation: CASSTAPPRGNQPQHF. Together with reference TRBV7-8 and TRBJ1-5, the CDR3 gives the full variable domain: GAGVSQSPRYKVAKRGQDVALRCDPISGHVSLFWYQQALGQGPEFLTYFQNEAQLDKSGLPSDRFFAERPEGSVSTLKIQRTQQEDSAVYLCASSTAPPRGNQPQHFGDGTRLSIL.